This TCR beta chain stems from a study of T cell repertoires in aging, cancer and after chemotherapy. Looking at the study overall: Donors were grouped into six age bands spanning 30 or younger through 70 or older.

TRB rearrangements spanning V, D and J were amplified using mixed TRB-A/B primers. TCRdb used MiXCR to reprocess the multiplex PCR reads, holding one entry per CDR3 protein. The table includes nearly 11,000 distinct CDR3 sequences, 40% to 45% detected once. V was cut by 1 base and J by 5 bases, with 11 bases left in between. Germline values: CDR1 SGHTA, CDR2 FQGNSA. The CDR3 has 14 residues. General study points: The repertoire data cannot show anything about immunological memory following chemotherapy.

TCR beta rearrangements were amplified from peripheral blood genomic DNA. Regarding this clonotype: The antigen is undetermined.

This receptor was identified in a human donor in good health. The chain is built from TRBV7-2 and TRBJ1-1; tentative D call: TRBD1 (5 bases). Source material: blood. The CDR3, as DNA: TGTGCCAGCAGCTTAGATACAGGTTCTACTGAAGCTTTCTTT. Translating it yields CASSLDTGSTEAFF. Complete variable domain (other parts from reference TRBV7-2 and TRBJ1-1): GAGVSQSPSNKVTEKGKDVELRCDPISGHTALYWYRQSLGQGLEFLIYFQGNSAPDKSGLPSDRFSAERTGGSVSTLTIQRTQQEDSAVYLCASSLDTGSTEAFFGQGTRLTVV.